The 17 T cell receptor beta chains in this list originate from one sample, sequenced in a study of T cell repertoires in cytomegalovirus infection. TCRdb reprocessed the reads with MiXCR, giving one entry per CDR3 protein. The profile shows 170,000 or so distinct CDR3 sequences, around 15% of them singletons. Sequences were obtained from PBMCs. These receptor sequences come from a human donor in good health (CMV status not recorded). Some clones in this sample may be carry-over from other donors' samples.

This clonotype was seen repeatedly, ten times or more. The chain has TRBV7-2 and TRBJ2-3; D may be TRBD1 or TRBD2 (5 bases each). CDR1 and CDR2 (germline): SGHTA, FQGNSA. This CDR3 has 13 residues. Trimming removed 5 bases at V and 9 bases at J, with 15 bases between. The chain's CDR3 is CASSPPGLFTQYF. In DNA, the CDR3 is TGTGCCAGCAGCCCACCGGGGCTTTTCACGCAGTATTTT.

In this sample, this clonotype turned up many times. This sequence joins TRBV5-1 and TRBJ1-1, with D hard to call. CDR3 size: 15 residues. CDR1 and CDR2 from the germline V gene are SGHRS and YFSETQ. With 2 bases removed from V and 3 bases from J, the gap between germline ends came to 14 bases. In DNA form, the CDR3 reads TGCGCCAGCAGCTTACGGGCAAATGCCTACACTGAAGCTTTCTTT. Translating it yields CASSLRANAYTEAFF.

A few counts support this clonotype. The genes are TRBV19 and TRBJ2-7, with 10 bases identical to TRBD1. Germline CDR1 reads LNHDA; CDR2 reads SQIVND (reference sequence). Unmatched junction bases numbered 13, after V lost 6 bases and J lost 5 bases. The CDR3 has 16 amino acids. The CDR3 protein is CASSARGDRGRHEQYF. The CDR3 nucleotides read TGTGCCAGTAGCGCCCGAGGGGACAGGGGTCGCCACGAGCAGTACTTC.

The chain couples TRBV6-2 or TRBV6-3 to TRBJ1-5, with 8 bases aligning to TRBD1. Germline CDR1 is MNHEY and CDR2 is SVGEGT. The CDR3 length is 17 residues. The V segment lost 6 bases and the J segment 2 bases; nucleotides outside the gene matches: 12. CDR3 in amino acids: CASSPPQGAKGNQPQHF. The CDR3 coding sequence is TGTGCCAGCAGCCCACCCCAGGGGGCTAAAGGCAATCAGCCCCAGCATTTT.

The chain couples TRBV29-1 to TRBJ2-1; D is unresolved. This CDR3 is 12 amino acids long. Germline CDR1 SQVTM, CDR2 ANQGSEA. Trimming left V 2 bases short and J 3 bases short, with 5 bases between. CDR3: CSVEWRYNEQFF. For the CDR3, the DNA is TGCAGCGTTGAATGGCGCTACAATGAGCAGTTCTTC.

In its sample, this clonotype was seen a few times. The chain combines TRBV12-3 or TRBV12-4 with TRBJ2-1; no definite D call. Deletions cut 3 bases from V and 0 bases from J, with 9 bases between. The CDR3 runs to 15 residues. For the CDR3, the DNA is TGTGCCAGCAGTTTCGACCACAGCTCCTACAATGAGCAGTTCTTC. Its protein is CASSFDHSSYNEQFF.

The V call is TRBV29-1, the J call TRBJ1-1; no clear D gene. CDR1 SQVTM and CDR2 ANQGSEA come from the germline V gene. CDR3 length: 11 residues. Deletions cut 3 bases from V and 6 bases from J, with 8 bases between. The CDR3 region has the DNA TGCAGCGTTGAGGCCGGAGCTGAAGCTTTCTTT. Translated: CSVEAGAEAFF.

This clonotype was counted only a few times. The rearrangement uses TRBV5-4 and TRBJ2-2; 7 bases match TRBD1. V gave up 5 bases and J gave up 6 bases; unmatched junction bases: 13. The CDR3 spans 16 residues. Looked up from germline, CDR1 is SGHNT and CDR2 is YYREEE (reference sequence). The CDR3 region has the DNA TGTGCCAGCAGACCAAACAGGGGCGCGGTCGCCGGGGAGCTGTTTTTT. Its translation: CASRPNRGAVAGELFF.

The sample holds many counts of this clonotype. The chain employs TRBV3-1 and TRBJ2-7; TRBD1 aligns across 8 bases. The CDR3 runs to 14 residues. Germline V gives CDR1 LGHDT, CDR2 YNNKEL (reference sequence). The V gene end was trimmed by 2 bases and the J gene end by 4 bases; junction bases not matched to a gene: 4. The CDR3 is CASSQTGTGYEQYF. CDR3 bases: TGTGCCAGCAGCCAAACCGGGACAGGATACGAGCAGTACTTC.

In its sample, this clonotype was seen a few times. The chain joins TRBV6-2 or TRBV6-3 to TRBJ2-3, with 11 bases lining up with TRBD1. Trimming at V came to 6 bases and at J to 2 bases, leaving 7 bases not matched to a gene. The CDR3 has 16 amino acids. Germline-derived CDR1 and CDR2 are MNHEY and SVGEGT. The CDR3 DNA sequence: TGTGCCAGCAGACCGAGGACAGGGGGCCACACAGATACGCAGTATTTT. It specifies CASRPRTGGHTDTQYF.

At least ten counts were recorded for this clonotype. The chain employs TRBV7-8 and TRBJ1-5, with D maybe TRBD1 (5 bases). The CDR3 covers 14 residues. The germline gives CDR1 SGHVS, CDR2 FQNEAQ. Trimming took 5 bases from V and 4 from J, leaving 12 bases between them. The CDR3 is CASSPREGNQPQHF. As DNA, the CDR3 is TGTGCCAGCAGCCCAAGAGAGGGGAATCAGCCCCAGCATTTT.

This clonotype has at least ten counts. V gene TRBV7-2 combines with J gene TRBJ2-7, with D possibly matching TRBD1 (6 bases). Between the trimmed V and J ends, which lost 4 bases and 1 base, there was a span of 11 bases. Germline CDR1 reads SGHTA; CDR2 reads FQGNSA. The CDR3 has 14 residues. CDR3 coding DNA: TGTGCCAGCAGCTCTCCACAGGGTTCCTACGAGCAGTACTTC. This gives the protein CASSSPQGSYEQYF.

This chain joins TRBV19 and TRBJ2-1, with D possibly TRBD1 on 5 matching bases. Germline V gene sequence: CDR1 LNHDA, CDR2 SQIVND (reference sequence). Trimming removed 3 bases from V and 4 bases from J, with 16 bases in between. The length of the CDR3 is 16 residues. CDR3 nucleotides: TGTGCCAGTAGTATCCGCCTCATAGGGGATTACAATGAGCAGTTCTTC. It specifies CASSIRLIGDYNEQFF. The whole variable domain, remainder taken from reference TRBV19 and TRBJ2-1, is DGGITQSPKYLFRKEGQNVTLSCEQNLNHDAMYWYRQDPGQGLRLIYYSQIVNDFQKGDIAEGYSVSREKKESFPLTVTSAQKNPTAFYLCASSIRLIGDYNEQFFGPGTRLTVL.

There are many counts of this clonotype. This chain joins TRBV6-6 and TRBJ2-5; 10 bases align to TRBD1. This CDR3 is built from 18 residues. Trimming cost V 2 bases and J 0 bases; bases outside gene matches: 9. CDR1 and CDR2 (germline): MNHNY, SVGAGI (reference sequence). The CDR3 sequence is CASSYLPMGQGNQETQYF. Here the CDR3 DNA reads TGTGCCAGCAGTTACCTTCCAATGGGACAGGGGAACCAAGAGACCCAGTACTTC.

This clonotype was observed many times. The gene calls are TRBV10-1 and TRBJ2-1, with 11 bases identical to TRBD2. The trim removed 3 bases at V and 9 bases at J, leaving 10 bases unmatched. Germline lookup yields CDR1 WNHNN and CDR2 SYGVQD (reference sequence). This CDR3 is 16 amino acids long. CDR3 coding DNA: TGCGCCAGCAGTGAAAACCCCACTAGCGGGGGCGGTGAGCAGTTCTTC. Its protein is CASSENPTSGGGEQFF.

This clonotype has just a few counts. The gene calls are TRBV6-2 or TRBV6-3 and TRBJ2-5; 9 nucleotides line up with TRBD1. Germline trimming cut 4 bases from V and 4 bases from J; bases unmatched to any gene: 7. This CDR3 has 15 amino acids. Germline V gene lookup returns CDR1 MNHEY and CDR2 SVGEGT. The chain's CDR3 is CASSSPTGGRETQYF. CDR3 bases: TGTGCCAGCAGTTCCCCCACAGGGGGCAGAGAGACCCAGTACTTC.

The V and J genes are TRBV6-1 and TRBJ2-1; 10 bases map to TRBD1. Trimming took 6 bases from V and 5 from J; bases not matched to a gene: 16. In germline, CDR1 is MNHNS, CDR2 SASEGT. The CDR3 covers 18 residues. The CDR3 bases are TGTGCCAGCAGCCGCAGAAACCCAGACAGGGGGCGGAACAATGAGCAGTTCTTC. This encodes CASSRRNPDRGRNNEQFF.